The following is a T cell receptor (beta chain) sequence with its context. The source of the sample is a study of control samples from healthy donors and cancer patients. With 0 bases removed from V and 5 bases from J, the gap between germline ends came to 10 bases. Germline CDR1 reads SGHTA; CDR2 reads FQGTGA. The CDR3 is made up of 14 amino acids. TCRdb's copy holds only in-frame clones and misses some; the assay was immunoSEQ multiplex PCR. The sample consists of 160,000 or so clones, just over 95% of them appearing once. The chain has TRBV7-3 and TRBJ2-5; tentative D call: TRBD1 (6 bases). The sample comprised blood. The TCR originated in a young woman in good health. The CDR3 region has the DNA TGTGCCAGCAGCTTAACGCAGGGGCTTGAGACCCAGTACTTC. Protein sequence: CASSLTQGLETQYF.